The next 32 T cell receptor beta chains were all read from a single sample in a study of CD8 T cells in Susac syndrome. RNA was extracted with the RNeasy kit, and a quantity of about 0.45 to 1 ug was reverse transcribed using random hexamers. TCRdb redid the calling of the immunoSEQ multiplex PCR reads with MiXCR, one entry per CDR3 protein. The sample holds roughly 25,000 distinct CDR3 sequences, 93% seen once. Material for sequencing was CD8+ T cells from PBMCs. The receptors derive from a human donor with Susac syndrome.

The CDR3 DNA follows: TGTGCCACCAGCAGAGATGCGGACAATGGGCAGTACTTC. Its protein product is CATSRDADNGQYF. The chain recombines TRBV15 with TRBJ2-7, with D perhaps matching TRBD1 (5 bases). CDR3 length: 13 amino acids. Trimming cost V 0 bases and J 9 bases, with 12 bases left between them. Germline V gives CDR1 LNHNV, CDR2 YYDKDF (reference sequence). The full variable domain, completed using reference TRBV15 and TRBJ2-7, is DAMVIQNPRYQVTQFGKPVTLSCSQTLNHNVMYWYQQKSSQAPKLLFHYYDKDFNNEADTPDNFQSRRPNTSFCFLDIRSPGLGDTAMYLCATSRDADNGQYFGPGTRLTVT.

This chain uses TRBV2 with TRBJ1-1, with TRBD1 identical over 7 bases. This CDR3 has 17 residues. Trimming cost V 4 bases and J 0 bases; bases outside gene matches: 11. Germline assignment: CDR1 SNHLY and CDR2 FYNNEI. Here the CDR3 DNA reads TGTGCCAGCAGTGTCTTGGGACAGCCCCCCATGAACACTGAAGCTTTCTTT. This codes for CASSVLGQPPMNTEAFF.

The rearrangement joins TRBV6-5 to TRBJ1-2; D remains ambiguous. Trimming cost V 5 bases and J 2 bases, with 9 bases left between them. CDR1 and CDR2 (germline): MNHEY, SVGAGI. The CDR3 length is 13 residues. CDR3 residues: CASSESLNYGYTF. CDR3 bases: TGTGCCAGCAGTGAGAGTCTCAACTATGGCTACACCTTC.

J is TRBJ2-2 and V is TRBV6-2 or TRBV6-3, with D perhaps matching TRBD2 (5 bases). The length of the CDR3 is 15 residues. Trimming removed 4 bases at V and 7 bases at J, with 16 bases between. Germline V CDR1 and CDR2: MNHEY, SVGEGT. The CDR3 DNA reads as TGTGCCAGCAGTTCCTTGGACTTCTCCGGCGGGGAGCTGTTTTTT. As protein: CASSSLDFSGGELFF.

The CDR3 loop is CASSQARLAGGPHNEQFF. CDR3 coding DNA: TGTGCCAGCAGCCAAGCCAGACTAGCGGGGGGGCCTCACAATGAGCAGTTCTTC. This sequence joins TRBV14 and TRBJ2-1; TRBD2 matches at 14 bases. J was trimmed by 5 bases and V by 1 base; bases with no gene match: 7. Germline CDR1 SGHDN, CDR2 FVKESK. The CDR3 length is 18 residues.

The genes are TRBV7-9 and TRBJ2-2, with a possible D match to TRBD2 (6 bases). The CDR3 is 12 residues long. Trimming shortened V by 11 bases and J by 5 bases, and 12 bases separated the two germline ends. CDR1 and CDR2 from the germline V gene are SEHNR and FQNEAQ (reference sequence). This CDR3 reads CAGIAATGELFF. The CDR3 DNA sequence: TGTGCCGGCATAGCGGCAACCGGGGAGCTGTTTTTT.

This clonotype was seen only once. The junction differs from germline at one of its ends, possibly a read error. The chain joins TRBV28 to TRBJ1-6; 7 nucleotides agree with TRBD1. CDR1 is MDHEN, CDR2 SYDVKM, per germline. The CDR3 is made up of 14 amino acids. The CDR3: CASSLAQHWTGDTF. The CDR3 nucleotides read TGTGCCAGCAGCCTAGCCCAACACTGGACAGGCGACACCTTT. The entire variable domain, with the rest obtained from reference TRBV28 and TRBJ1-6, is as follows: DVKVTQSSRYLVKRTGEKVFLECVQDMDHENMFWYRQDPGLGLRLIYFSYDVKMKEKGDIPEGYSVSREKKERFSLILESASTNQTSMYLCASSLAQHWTGDTFGNGTRLTVT.

This clonotype appeared a few times. The gene calls are TRBV27 and TRBJ2-2; unclear D gene. V was pared by 3 bases and J by 5 bases, with 10 bases between. Germline V gene data show CDR1 as MNHEY and CDR2 as SMNVEV (reference sequence). The CDR3 has 14 residues. The CDR3 region has the DNA TGTGCCAGCAGTTTTTTGGTTGGGACCGGGGAGCTGTTTTTT. Amino acids: CASSFLVGTGELFF.

As DNA, the CDR3 is TGTGCCAGTAGTATAGACATGGAACTGGGCAGAAACACTGAAGCTTTCTTT. Its protein is CASSIDMELGRNTEAFF. The chain is built from TRBV19 and TRBJ1-1; D uncertain. The CDR3 totals 17 residues. The germline V and J ends were trimmed by 0 bases and 2 bases, with 16 bases remaining between them. CDR1 LNHDA and CDR2 SQIVND come from the germline V gene (reference sequence).

This clonotype has a single count. V is TRBV28 and J is TRBJ2-2, with D tentatively TRBD1 (5 bases). Trimming cost V 2 bases and J 5 bases, with 9 bases left between them. In germline, CDR1 is MDHEN, CDR2 SYDVKM. CDR3 length: 14 residues. The CDR3 nucleotides are TGTGCCAGCAGTTTAGGCAGGGTGACCGGGGAGCTGTTTTTT. Protein product: CASSLGRVTGELFF.

The J gene is TRBJ2-7, the V gene TRBV5-6; possible D gene TRBD2, 5 bases. The V end was cut by 4 bases, the J end by 2 bases, with 10 bases between. The CDR3 is 13 amino acids. Per germline, CDR1 SGHDT and CDR2 YYEEEE. CDR3 in amino acids: CASSPGGTYEQYF. CDR3 DNA sequence: TGTGCCAGCAGCCCTGGAGGTACCTACGAGCAGTACTTC.

V gene TRBV18 combines with J gene TRBJ2-7, with 8 positions matching TRBD1. The CDR3 totals 17 residues. Trimming at V came to 6 bases and at J to 4 bases, leaving 17 bases not matched to a gene. CDR1 and CDR2 from the germline V gene are KGHSH and LQKENI. The CDR3 region is CASSPNTGTGTLYEQYF. The CDR3 DNA reads TGTGCCAGCTCCCCTAATACCGGGACAGGTACCTTATACGAGCAGTACTTC.

This clonotype was observed a single time. This CDR3 is CASSFQGGPNNEQFF. For the CDR3, the DNA is TGTGCCAGCAGCTTTCAGGGGGGCCCTAACAATGAGCAGTTCTTC. The chain recombines TRBV7-9 with TRBJ2-1; perhaps TRBD1 as D (7 bases). Trimming left V 3 bases short and J 5 bases short, with 14 bases between. This CDR3 has 15 residues. Germline CDR1 is SEHNR and CDR2 is FQNEAQ (reference sequence). The whole variable domain, remainder taken from reference TRBV7-9 and TRBJ2-1, is DTGVSQNPRHKITKRGQNVTFRCDPISEHNRLYWYRQTLGQGPEFLTYFQNEAQLEKSRLLSDRFSAERPKGSFSTLEIQRTEQGDSAMYLCASSFQGGPNNEQFFGPGTRLTVL.

The chain employs TRBV6-2 or TRBV6-3 and TRBJ1-5, with D unclear. V was shortened by 1 base and J by 4 bases, with 17 bases between the two germline ends. The CDR3 spans 17 residues. Germline V gene sequence: CDR1 MNHEY, CDR2 SVGEGT. The CDR3 DNA is TGTGCCAGCAGTTACTTGTATTCGGTTCAGGAAAATCAGCCCCAGCATTTT. Protein sequence: CASSYLYSVQENQPQHF.

This chain connects TRBV7-9 to TRBJ1-2; the D is unclear. The CDR3 runs to 13 residues. The germline V gene has CDR1 SEHNR and CDR2 FQNEAQ (reference sequence). Between the trimmed V and J ends, which lost 0 bases and 2 bases, there was a span of 4 bases. The CDR3 loop reads CASSLAQNYGYTF. CDR3 nucleotide sequence: TGTGCCAGCAGCTTAGCACAGAACTATGGCTACACCTTC.

The chain combines TRBV7-2 with TRBJ2-3; no reliable D call. Germline V gives CDR1 SGHTA, CDR2 FQGNSA. The CDR3 contains 17 residues. V shed 1 base and J shed 2 bases, with 16 bases lying between them. The CDR3 sequence: CASSLGLSDGNTDTQYF. DNA for the CDR3: TGTGCCAGCAGCTTAGGCCTAAGCGATGGAAACACAGATACGCAGTATTTT.

The chain uses TRBV7-9 and TRBJ2-7; no firm D call. The V and J ends lost 2 bases and 6 bases respectively, with 5 bases between them. The CDR3 sequence is 11 residues long. Germline values: CDR1 SEHNR, CDR2 FQNEAQ (reference sequence). The CDR3 spells CASSLSPEQYF. The CDR3 DNA is TGTGCCAGCAGCTTATCCCCCGAGCAGTACTTC. Full variable domain (remainder filled in from reference TRBV7-9 and TRBJ2-7): DTGVSQNPRHKITKRGQNVTFRCDPISEHNRLYWYRQTLGQGPEFLTYFQNEAQLEKSRLLSDRFSAERPKGSFSTLEIQRTEQGDSAMYLCASSLSPEQYFGPGTRLTVT.

This sequence joins TRBV5-1 and TRBJ2-1; tentatively, D is TRBD1 or TRBD2 (5 bases each). CDR1 and CDR2 (germline): SGHRS, YFSETQ. This CDR3 contains 15 residues. V shed 0 bases and J shed 7 bases, with 14 bases lying between them. The chain's CDR3 is CASSLGEGTPNEQFF. The CDR3 DNA reads as TGCGCCAGCAGCTTGGGTGAGGGGACCCCTAATGAGCAGTTCTTC.

This clonotype was seen once. The rearrangement links TRBV28 to TRBJ2-3, with D hard to call. CDR1 and CDR2 from the germline V gene are MDHEN and SYDVKM. V lost 1 base, J lost 5 bases, and 10 bases lay in between. CDR3 size: 14 residues. The CDR3 DNA follows: TGTGCCAGCAGTTTATCGTGGGGTATAGATACGCAGTATTTT. Residues: CASSLSWGIDTQYF.

The V gene is TRBV10-3, the J gene TRBJ1-1; D remains unclear. With 5 bases removed from V and 1 base from J, the gap between germline ends came to 8 bases. The CDR3 length is 13 residues. Germline V gives CDR1 ENHRY, CDR2 SYGVKD. The CDR3 sequence: CAISPSGNTEAFF. CDR3 coding DNA: TGTGCCATCAGTCCTTCGGGGAACACTGAAGCTTTCTTT.

This chain's CDR3 is CSARGQGKETQYF. The CDR3 nucleotides read TGCAGTGCTAGGGGACAGGGGAAAGAGACCCAGTACTTC. The chain employs TRBV20-1 and TRBJ2-5; TRBD1 matches 10 bases. Germline CDR1 and CDR2: DFQATT and SNEGSKA (reference sequence). Trimming at V came to 3 bases and at J to 3 bases, leaving 1 base not matched to a gene. This CDR3 is 13 amino acids long.

The CDR3 coding sequence is TGTGCCAGCAGGGGTGTCGGACAGGGGGTCTCCATATATTTT. Translating gives CASRGVGQGVSIYF. The chain combines TRBV2 with TRBJ1-3; 10 bases are a match to TRBD1. CDR1 SNHLY and CDR2 FYNNEI come from the germline V gene. V dropped 6 bases and J dropped 11; count of bases not matched to a gene: 10. The CDR3 sequence is 14 residues long.

The V gene is TRBV3-1, the J gene TRBJ2-6, with D tentatively TRBD2 (6 bases). Trimming pared 0 bases from V and 3 bases from J, leaving 12 bases between. The CDR3 length is 17 residues. CDR1 is LGHDT and CDR2 is YNNKEL in the germline V gene (reference sequence). CDR3 protein: CASSQDILGLGANVLTF. CDR3 bases: TGTGCCAGCAGCCAAGATATTCTGGGACTTGGGGCCAACGTCCTGACTTTC.

V usage is TRBV28 and J usage is TRBJ2-1; D is undetermined. CDR1 and CDR2 from the germline V gene are MDHEN and SYDVKM. The V and J ends lost 3 bases and 7 bases respectively, with 25 bases between them. This CDR3 has 18 residues. DNA for the CDR3: TGTGCCAGCAGTTTTGTCGCAGGTAGATTATCGAACGAGAATGAGCAGTTCTTC. Translating gives CASSFVAGRLSNENEQFF.

The rearrangement links TRBV2 to TRBJ2-7; D possibly matches TRBD1 or TRBD2 (5 bases each). CDR1 SNHLY and CDR2 FYNNEI come from the germline V gene. The CDR3 covers 18 residues. V lost 1 base and J lost 3, with 22 bases in between. The CDR3 coding sequence is TGTGCCAGCAGTGAAGAATGGGCCGTAGGCATGGGGGACTACGAGCAGTACTTC. Translation: CASSEEWAVGMGDYEQYF.

The V gene is TRBV11-3, the J gene TRBJ2-2; either TRBD1 or TRBD2 may fit D (6 bases each). The CDR3 contains 14 residues. Germline V gene lookup returns CDR1 SGHNT and CDR2 YENEEA. V lost 6 bases and J lost 5, with 13 bases in between. The CDR3 is CASRGGPGTGELFF. DNA for the CDR3: TGTGCCAGCAGGGGGGGCCCGGGGACCGGGGAGCTGTTTTTT.

The V call is TRBV6-5, the J call TRBJ1-2; tentatively, D is TRBD1 (6 bases). Germline V gene sequence: CDR1 MNHEY, CDR2 SVGAGI. The length of the CDR3 is 12 residues. Trimming pared 8 bases from V and 6 bases from J, leaving 13 bases between. The DNA for the CDR3 is TGTGCCAGCGGCATTGGGGGCAATGGCTACACCTTC. Amino acid sequence: CASGIGGNGYTF.

The chain carries TRBV28 and TRBJ2-5, with 12 bases fitting TRBD2. This CDR3 is built from 16 residues. Germline V gene data show CDR1 as MDHEN and CDR2 as SYDVKM. The ends lost 3 bases at V and 4 bases at J; junction bases unmatched: 6. The CDR3 loop reads CASSFLAGGDRETQYF. As DNA, the CDR3 is TGTGCCAGCAGTTTCCTAGCGGGGGGGGACAGAGAGACCCAGTACTTC.

The gene calls are TRBV7-8 and TRBJ1-5, with D unclear. V dropped 1 base and J dropped 2 bases, with 12 bases sitting between them. From germline, CDR1 is SGHVS and CDR2 FQNEAQ. The CDR3 spans 16 residues. The DNA of the CDR3 is TGTGCCAGCAGCTTAGGTCGGGGTATACGCAATCAGCCCCAGCATTTT. As protein: CASSLGRGIRNQPQHF.

The chain links TRBV30 to TRBJ2-7, with no clear D. Germline V lookup: CDR1 GTSNPN, CDR2 SVGIG (reference sequence). Trimming removed 2 bases at V and 4 bases at J, with 6 bases between. The CDR3 extends over 11 amino acids. CDR3 residues: CAWSSIYEQYF. As DNA, the CDR3 is TGTGCCTGGAGTTCCATATACGAGCAGTACTTC.

The rearrangement links TRBV7-2 to TRBJ2-5; TRBD1 aligns across 10 bases. The CDR3 runs to 15 residues. Germline V lookup: CDR1 SGHTA, CDR2 FQGNSA. The junction had 8 bases not matched to a gene; V was cut back by 5 bases and J by 5 bases. The CDR3 coding sequence is TGTGCCAGCAGCCGACGTGACAGGGGGCACGAGACCCAGTACTTC. Its translation: CASSRRDRGHETQYF. The full variable domain, its missing parts supplied by reference TRBV7-2 and TRBJ2-5, is GAGVSQSPSNKVTEKGKDVELRCDPISGHTALYWYRQSLGQGLEFLIYFQGNSAPDKSGLPSDRFSAERTGGSVSTLTIQRTQQEDSAVYLCASSRRDRGHETQYFGPGTRLLVL.

The genes are TRBV28 and TRBJ2-5; D is undetermined. Trimming shortened V by 6 bases and J by 1 base, and 0 bases separated the two germline ends. Germline CDR1 and CDR2: MDHEN and SYDVKM. This CDR3 spans 10 amino acids. The CDR3 DNA follows: TGTGCCAGCAGCCAAGAGACCCAGTACTTC. This encodes CASSQETQYF.